This T cell receptor beta chain was documented in a study of shared clonotypes between healthy human individuals. CD45RO-negative, CCR7-positively selected cells formed the naive CD8 fraction, excluding terminally differentiated effector memory CD45RA+ cells. Germline-derived CDR1 and CDR2 are MGHRA and YSYEKL. V dropped 1 base and J dropped 11 bases, with 17 bases sitting between them. The CDR3 loop spans 14 amino acids. Assay execution proceeded at the deep level. Data came from immunoSEQ multiplex PCR; TCRdb stores just in-frame clones and leaves some out. The sample shows hundreds of thousands of clones, about 95% of them seen only once.

The sample was naive CD8+ T cells sorted from blood. The TCR originated in a woman in her twenties or thirties in good health. V is TRBV4-1 and J is TRBJ1-1, with D uncertain. The CDR3 spells CASSQGPTMDLAFF. In DNA, the CDR3 is TGCGCCAGCAGCCAAGGGCCGACCATGGACCTCGCTTTCTTT.